What follows is one T cell receptor beta chain and its context. Its antigen is undetermined. The CDR3 totals 14 residues. V lost 5 bases, J lost 3 bases, and 12 bases lay in between. Germline V gene sequence: CDR1 SGHVS, CDR2 FQNEAQ. This sample was included in a study of T-cell reconstitution after alpha-beta-depleted transplantation in children. Findings of the study overall: Surviving recipient T cells and intrathymic progenitors accounted for some patients' high TCRbeta diversity at day 60. In patients about two months after transplant, alpha-beta T cells reportedly arose from several hundred expanded graft clones. The main origin of T-cell counts and diversity one year after transplant was newly produced T cells.

Preparation of the TCRbeta library used unique molecular identifiers. TCRdb used MiXCR to reprocess the PCR reads, holding one entry per CDR3 protein. The table lists 700,000 to 850,000 distinct CDR3 sequences, 15% to 20% of them singletons, with approximately 5% in the top ten. This sequence was found in a male patient between 5 and 17 years old who had a stem cell transplant for acute lymphoblastic leukemia, so the T cells may come from the graft donor. The chain is built from TRBV7-8 and TRBJ2-3, with no clear D. Sequences were derived from PBMCs, mostly from graft donor cells, sampled 360 days after TCRalphabeta/CD19-depleted stem cell transplant. DNA for the CDR3: TGTGCCAGCAGCACCGGACCAGGAACAGATACGCAGTATTTT. Protein: CASSTGPGTDTQYF.